Presented here are 27 T cell receptor beta chains from one specimen sequenced in a study of vaccination and CD4 T cells after COVID-19. The antigens these receptors bind are not known. Described treatment: approximately 10-day PBMC culture with coronavirus spike peptide pools or control peptides (ViraFEST assay). With the Oncomine TCR Beta short-read assay, DNA from cultured CD4+ T cells was sequenced. Each CDR3 protein gets one entry after TCRdb re-called the PCR reads with MiXCR. The sample holds 15,000 to 20,000 distinct CDR3 sequences; about two fifths are singletons and the top ten take approximately 15%. Material for sequencing was CD4+ T cells from blood, cultured in vitro. These receptors came from a human donor who had recovered from COVID-19.

DNA for the CDR3: TGTGCCAGCAGTTACAAACCTCAGGGGTCCCTCGGATACGAGCAGTACTTC. Translating it yields CASSYKPQGSLGYEQYF. The rearrangement uses TRBV6-5 and TRBJ2-7; TRBD1 is a possible D gene (6 bases). The CDR3 contains 17 residues. Trimming pared 2 bases from V and 4 bases from J, leaving 21 bases between. Germline V gives CDR1 MNHEY, CDR2 SVGAGI.

The rearrangement uses TRBV2 and TRBJ2-5; 9 bases align to TRBD2. CDR1 is SNHLY and CDR2 is FYNNEI in the germline V gene. Losses at the gene ends were 4 bases for V and 5 bases for J; bases not matched to a gene: 8. The CDR3 is made up of 15 amino acids. The CDR3 spells CASSGGRGGLETQYF. The CDR3 bases are TGTGCCAGCAGTGGGGGGCGGGGGGGCCTCGAGACCCAGTACTTC.

By sample fraction, this clonotype is large. The V call is TRBV9, the J call TRBJ2-5, with 15 bases lining up with TRBD2. CDR3 size: 17 residues. Germline CDR1 is SGDLS and CDR2 is YYNGEE. V was pared by 3 bases and J by 1 base, with 4 bases of the junction left unmatched. The CDR3 DNA follows: TGTGCCAGCAGCGCAGGGACTAGCGGGGGGCTCCAAGAGACCCAGTACTTC. Translating gives CASSAGTSGGLQETQYF.

The rearrangement uses TRBV28 and TRBJ2-5, with D perhaps TRBD1 (7 bases). The CDR3 totals 14 residues. Germline V gene data show CDR1 as MDHEN and CDR2 as SYDVKM. Deletions cut 4 bases from V and 5 bases from J, with 14 bases between. The CDR3 DNA reads TGTGCCAGCAGTTCCCCAGGGGGGTGGGAGACCCAGTACTTC. Protein: CASSSPGGWETQYF. The full variable domain, with the rest looked up from reference TRBV28 and TRBJ2-5, is DVKVTQSSRYLVKRTGEKVFLECVQDMDHENMFWYRQDPGLGLRLIYFSYDVKMKEKGDIPEGYSVSREKKERFSLILESASTNQTSMYLCASSSPGGWETQYFGPGTRLLVL.

DNA for the CDR3: TGTGCCAGCAGTTACTCGGAAGGGTTGAAAAACTACGAGCAGTACTTC. Encoded protein: CASSYSEGLKNYEQYF. J is TRBJ2-7 and V is TRBV6-5; D is unresolved. Germline-derived CDR1 and CDR2 are MNHEY and SVGAGI. V lost 0 bases, J lost 3 bases, and 15 bases lay in between. The CDR3 spans 16 residues.

V usage is TRBV7-2 and J usage is TRBJ2-2; 12 bases agree with TRBD2. With 4 bases clipped from V and 1 base from J, the junction kept 7 bases outside the gene matches. The CDR3 runs 18 residues. CDR1 and CDR2 (germline): SGHTA, FQGNSA. CDR3 sequence (DNA): TGTGCCAGCAGCTCACGCCCACTAGCGGGGGGGAACACCGGGGAGCTGTTTTTT. Translating it yields CASSSRPLAGGNTGELFF.

The chain combines TRBV12-3 or TRBV12-4 with TRBJ1-1; D not certain. Between the trimmed V and J ends, which lost 1 base and 11 bases, there was a span of 17 bases. The CDR3 covers 14 residues. The CDR3 nucleotides are TGTGCCAGCAGTTTAGAGGGCCAGCGGGGTGAGGCTTTCTTT. It is translated as CASSLEGQRGEAFF.

This clonotype turned up a few times. The rearrangement links TRBV19 to TRBJ1-3; the D is unclear. Per germline, CDR1 LNHDA and CDR2 SQIVND (reference sequence). V was shortened by 6 bases and J by 0 bases, with 15 bases between the two germline ends. The CDR3 loop spans 16 amino acids. CDR3 sequence: CASSPVGSNSGNTIYF. CDR3 DNA: TGTGCCAGTAGCCCAGTAGGGAGCAACTCTGGAAACACCATATATTTT. The entire variable domain, with the rest obtained from reference TRBV19 and TRBJ1-3, is as follows: DGGITQSPKYLFRKEGQNVTLSCEQNLNHDAMYWYRQDPGQGLRLIYYSQIVNDFQKGDIAEGYSVSREKKESFPLTVTSAQKNPTAFYLCASSPVGSNSGNTIYFGEGSWLTVV.

V usage is TRBV29-1 and J usage is TRBJ2-7, with 9 bases that match TRBD2. The CDR3 runs 16 residues. Germline V gene data show CDR1 as SQVTM and CDR2 as ANQGSEA. V lost 7 bases and J lost 3; bases outside the gene matches: 16. CDR3 nucleotide sequence: TGCAGCGGCGGCGAGATTCGGCGGGAGGGCCACTACGAGCAGTACTTC. It translates to CSGGEIRREGHYEQYF.

The chain has TRBV14 and TRBJ2-6; perhaps TRBD2 as D (6 bases). Trimming left V 3 bases short and J 3 bases short, with 15 bases between. The CDR3 totals 17 residues. Germline lookup yields CDR1 SGHDN and CDR2 FVKESK. This CDR3 is CASSQPGWGGGANVLTF. In DNA form, the CDR3 reads TGTGCCAGCAGCCAGCCCGGGTGGGGAGGTGGGGCCAACGTCCTGACTTTC.

This clonotype was counted only a few times. This sequence joins TRBV5-4 and TRBJ1-1; no firm D call. Germline V lookup: CDR1 SGHNT, CDR2 YYREEE (reference sequence). Trimming removed 4 bases at V and 3 bases at J, with 10 bases between. This CDR3 is built from 13 residues. CDR3 sequence (DNA): TGTGCCAGCAGCGGGTCTGGGCACACTGAAGCTTTCTTT. Its translation is CASSGSGHTEAFF.

The chain links TRBV20-1 to TRBJ1-4; 7 bases align to TRBD1. The germline V gene encodes CDR1 DFQATT and CDR2 SNEGSKA (reference sequence). The junction had 5 bases not matched to a gene; V was cut back by 5 bases and J by 2 bases. The CDR3 spans 14 residues. CDR3 in amino acids: CSAPPTGTNEKLFF. The CDR3, as DNA: TGCAGTGCTCCCCCGACAGGGACTAATGAAAAACTGTTTTTT.

This chain uses TRBV27 with TRBJ1-4, with D tentatively TRBD1 (6 bases). This CDR3 has 18 residues. Trimming removed 6 bases at V and 0 bases at J, with 20 bases between. The V gene's germline CDR1 is MNHEY and CDR2 SMNVEV (reference sequence). As DNA, the CDR3 is TGTGCCAGCAGCTCCTATTCACAGGGTTCCACAACTAATGAAAAACTGTTTTTT. Amino acid sequence: CASSSYSQGSTTNEKLFF.

This clonotype was seen only a few times. The chain is built from TRBV12-3 or TRBV12-4 and TRBJ2-4; weak D call: TRBD2 (7 bases). CDR3 length equals 16 residues. V lost 5 bases, J lost 0 bases, and 14 bases lay in between. The CDR3 nucleotides are TGTGCCAGCAGTCTAAGGGGGGGTTTAGCCAAAAACATTCAGTACTTC. It translates to CASSLRGGLAKNIQYF.

This chain uses TRBV2 with TRBJ1-1; D not certain. The V and J ends lost 1 base and 0 bases respectively, with 9 bases between them. CDR3 length equals 15 residues. In germline, CDR1 is SNHLY, CDR2 FYNNEI. CDR3 region: CASSEDVSMNTEAFF. For the CDR3, the DNA is TGTGCCAGCAGTGAAGATGTCAGCATGAACACTGAAGCTTTCTTT.

The CDR3 is CASSPSTTSYEQYF. The DNA for the CDR3 is TGTGCCAGCAGTCCGTCTACTACTAGCTACGAGCAGTACTTC. The J gene is TRBJ2-7, the V gene TRBV28; TRBD2 might be the D (5 bases). Germline V gene sequence: CDR1 MDHEN, CDR2 SYDVKM. CDR3 length: 14 residues. V lost 5 bases to trimming and J lost 3 bases, with 14 bases between them.

This clonotype was picked up a small number of times. The chain joins TRBV5-1 to TRBJ2-5, with TRBD2 as a possible D gene (6 bases). The CDR3 loop spans 14 amino acids. Per germline, CDR1 SGHRS and CDR2 YFSETQ. Trimming took 2 bases from V and 7 from J, leaving 15 bases between them. This chain's CDR3 is CASSFDPPGRTQYF. The CDR3, as DNA: TGCGCCAGCAGCTTTGACCCCCCCGGGAGGACCCAGTACTTC.

The V call is TRBV12-3 or TRBV12-4, the J call TRBJ1-2; D unclear. The CDR3 runs 14 residues. V was trimmed by 3 bases and J by 0 bases, leaving 8 bases between them. The CDR3 nucleotides are TGTGCCAGCAGTTTTGGTAATACTAACTATGGCTACACCTTC. Amino acid sequence: CASSFGNTNYGYTF.

This sequence joins TRBV27 and TRBJ1-6, with a weak D call TRBD1 (5 bases). The CDR3 covers 14 residues. CDR1 MNHEY and CDR2 SMNVEV come from the germline V gene (reference sequence). Between the trimmed V and J ends, which lost 4 bases and 6 bases, there was a span of 10 bases. CDR3 region: CASSSPRGNSPLHF. CDR3 nucleotide sequence: TGTGCCAGCAGTTCCCCTAGGGGTAATTCACCCCTCCACTTT.

The J gene is TRBJ1-1, the V gene TRBV20-1; possibly TRBD1 for D (6 bases). The CDR3 extends over 12 amino acids. The germline V and J ends were trimmed by 3 bases and 4 bases, with 9 bases remaining between them. Looked up from germline, CDR1 is DFQATT and CDR2 is SNEGSKA (reference sequence). CDR3 DNA sequence: TGCAGTGCTAGGGAGGGGGGCACTGAAGCTTTCTTT. Its protein product is CSAREGGTEAFF.

This clonotype has a handful of counts. The V gene is TRBV6-1, the J gene TRBJ2-3; D gene unclear. CDR3 size: 13 residues. Germline CDR1 reads MNHNS; CDR2 reads SASEGT. V gave up 7 bases and J gave up 4 bases, with 12 bases separating them. CDR3 in amino acids: CASNPLWSDTQYF. As DNA, the CDR3 is TGTGCCAGCAACCCTTTATGGTCAGATACGCAGTATTTT.

V and J are TRBV20-1 and TRBJ2-1, with TRBD2 matching 11 bases. Germline loops: CDR1 DFQATT, CDR2 SNEGSKA (reference sequence). V lost 6 bases, J lost 2 bases, and 0 bases stayed unmatched. This CDR3 region has 13 residues. DNA for the CDR3: TGCAGTGCGACTAGCGGGACCTACAATGAGCAGTTCTTC. Its protein is CSATSGTYNEQFF.

The chain carries TRBV2 and TRBJ2-7; a possible D gene is TRBD1 (6 bases). Germline CDR1 is SNHLY and CDR2 is FYNNEI. The CDR3 runs 15 residues. Between the trimmed V and J ends, which lost 6 bases and 1 base, there was a span of 16 bases. The CDR3, as DNA: TGTGCCAGCAGCGCCGGGACATACTTATCCTACGAGCAGTACTTC. Protein product: CASSAGTYLSYEQYF.

This clonotype occurred a few times. The chain carries TRBV19 and TRBJ2-7, with D possibly TRBD1 on 6 matching bases. V lost 3 bases and J 3 bases, leaving 9 bases between the germline ends. The CDR3 length is 13 residues. Germline CDR1 reads LNHDA; CDR2 reads SQIVND (reference sequence). The CDR3 sequence is CASSMGHLYEQYF. CDR3 sequence (DNA): TGTGCCAGTAGTATGGGACATCTCTACGAGCAGTACTTC. Looking up the rest from reference TRBV19 and TRBJ2-7 gives the full variable domain: DGGITQSPKYLFRKEGQNVTLSCEQNLNHDAMYWYRQDPGQGLRLIYYSQIVNDFQKGDIAEGYSVSREKKESFPLTVTSAQKNPTAFYLCASSMGHLYEQYFGPGTRLTVT.

This clonotype turned up a few times. The gene calls are TRBV6-5 and TRBJ2-7; 7 nucleotides line up with TRBD2. Germline V gives CDR1 MNHEY, CDR2 SVGAGI. V gave up 3 bases and J gave up 0 bases; unmatched junction bases: 5. This CDR3 spans 15 amino acids. The CDR3 reads CASSYLAASSYEQYF. CDR3 coding DNA: TGTGCCAGCAGTTATCTAGCGGCAAGCTCCTACGAGCAGTACTTC.

This clonotype appeared a single time. The chain combines TRBV12-3 or TRBV12-4 with TRBJ2-2; the D is unclear. Trimming took off 8 bases at V and 2 bases at J, with 9 bases between the two ends. This CDR3 spans 13 amino acids. The CDR3 reads CASQGVNTGELFF. The CDR3 nucleotides read TGTGCCAGCCAAGGTGTAAACACCGGGGAGCTGTTTTTT.

The sample holds one count of this clonotype. The rearrangement links TRBV2 to TRBJ2-1, with a tentative D call TRBD1 (7 bases). The CDR3 spans 13 residues. Germline V gives CDR1 SNHLY, CDR2 FYNNEI. V shed 3 bases and J shed 8 bases, with 11 bases lying between them. CDR3 protein: CASSEVRGDEQFF. Here the CDR3 DNA reads TGTGCCAGCAGTGAGGTCAGGGGGGATGAGCAGTTCTTC.